The 28 T cell receptor beta chains presented below share a single source sample, sequenced in a study of blood T cell repertoires in COVID-19. Sequencing was performed with immunoSEQ multiplex PCR; in TCRdb, only in-frame clones are kept and a portion is missing. The sample lists a few hundred thousand clones, about nine tenths occurring once. The source material was PBMCs or T cells enriched from blood (not recorded which). The receptors were sampled from a woman aged 40 to 55 who had recovered from COVID-19.

This chain connects TRBV15 to TRBJ1-1; 7 nucleotides align to TRBD1. V lost 4 bases to trimming and J lost 4 bases; unmatched junction nucleotides: 3. CDR1 and CDR2 (germline): LNHNV, YYDKDF (reference sequence). The CDR3 sequence is 13 residues long. The DNA for the CDR3 is TGTGCCACCAGCACCACAGGGGCCACTGAAGCTTTCTTT. It codes for CATSTTGATEAFF.

V and J are TRBV7-9 and TRBJ2-1; 10 bases align to TRBD2. The germline V gene has CDR1 SEHNR and CDR2 FQNEAQ (reference sequence). The CDR3 extends over 15 amino acids. J lost 9 bases, V lost 5 bases, and 10 bases had no gene match. CDR3 nucleotides: TGTGCCAGCAGCCCGCGGACTAGCGGCGATAGTGAGCAGTTCTTC. Its translation: CASSPRTSGDSEQFF.

V usage is TRBV29-1 and J usage is TRBJ2-7; 7 bases are shared with TRBD1. This CDR3 region has 13 residues. Germline V gene data show CDR1 as SQVTM and CDR2 as ANQGSEA. V gave up 4 bases and J gave up 1 base; unmatched junction bases: 4. CDR3 in DNA: TGCAGCGTTGTAGGGGGCCCATCCTACGAGCAGTACTTC. Amino acid sequence: CSVVGGPSYEQYF.

This clone was detected once. One junction end disagrees with the germline gene, perhaps due to a read error. The chain's CDR3 is CSVPGQNF. As DNA, the CDR3 is TGCAGCGTTCCGGGACAGAACTTC. The rearrangement links TRBV29-1 to TRBJ1-2; 7 bases match TRBD1. Germline V gene data show CDR1 as SQVTM and CDR2 as ANQGSEA. CDR3 size: 8 residues.

V and J are TRBV2 and TRBJ2-7; 11 bases align to TRBD2. This CDR3 spans 15 amino acids. Germline assignment: CDR1 SNHLY and CDR2 FYNNEI. J was trimmed by 4 bases and V by 5 bases; bases with no gene match: 7. DNA of the CDR3: TGTGCCAGCAGTATATCGGGACTAGCGGTTTACGAGCAGTACTTC. Translating it yields CASSISGLAVYEQYF.

This clone appeared once. This chain links TRBV27 with TRBJ1-2; maybe TRBD1 (5 bases). The V and J ends lost 6 bases and 5 bases respectively, with 19 bases between them. The CDR3 is 15 residues long. Per germline, CDR1 MNHEY and CDR2 SMNVEV (reference sequence). CDR3 amino acids: CASSLAAKGRYGYTF. CDR3 bases: TGTGCCAGCAGCCTAGCGGCGAAGGGGAGGTATGGCTACACCTTC.

The chain employs TRBV5-6 and TRBJ2-7; perhaps TRBD1 as D (6 bases). Trimming shortened V by 2 bases and J by 3 bases, and 9 bases separated the two germline ends. In germline, CDR1 is SGHDT, CDR2 YYEEEE. The CDR3 extends over 13 amino acids. The CDR3 region is CASSFGQLYEQYF. The CDR3 DNA reads as TGTGCCAGCAGCTTTGGACAGCTCTACGAGCAGTACTTC.

The rearrangement uses TRBV18 and TRBJ1-1; 8 nucleotides match TRBD1. V was clipped by 0 bases and J by 0 bases; unmatched bases: 9. This CDR3 contains 18 residues. CDR1 and CDR2 (germline): KGHSH, LQKENI. Written as DNA, the CDR3 is TGTGCCAGCTCACCACCCACAGGGGGAGGGGATATGAACACTGAAGCTTTCTTT. Translated: CASSPPTGGGDMNTEAFF.

The genes are TRBV28 and TRBJ2-4; D may be TRBD1 (7 bases). This CDR3 spans 17 amino acids. Trimming shortened V by 6 bases and J by 4 bases, and 22 bases separated the two germline ends. Germline lookup yields CDR1 MDHEN and CDR2 SYDVKM. CDR3 residues: CASSPGPRGDGKNIQYF. As DNA, the CDR3 is TGTGCCAGCAGCCCGGGCCCCAGGGGGGACGGAAAAAACATTCAGTACTTC.

This rearrangement joins TRBV10-3 to TRBJ1-1; 10 bases match TRBD1. There are 14 residues in the CDR3. The J segment lost 2 bases and the V segment lost 4 bases, leaving 1 base of the junction unmatched. Germline V gene data show CDR1 as ENHRY and CDR2 as SYGVKD. The CDR3 is CAISGTGGNTEAFF. As DNA, the CDR3 is TGTGCCATCAGTGGGACAGGGGGAAACACTGAAGCTTTCTTT.

This chain links TRBV9 with TRBJ1-2, with TRBD1 as a possible D gene (6 bases). CDR3 length: 14 residues. Germline assignment: CDR1 SGDLS and CDR2 YYNGEE. V shed 4 bases and J shed 3 bases, with 13 bases lying between them. CDR3 DNA: TGTGCCAGCAGCCTCGGGGGGCGCGACTATGGCTACACCTTC. Amino acid sequence: CASSLGGRDYGYTF.

This clone was picked up one time. V is TRBV15 and J is TRBJ1-5; TRBD1 aligns across 8 bases. Germline CDR1 and CDR2: LNHNV and YYDKDF (reference sequence). This CDR3 is built from 15 residues. V lost 4 bases to trimming and J lost 4 bases; unmatched junction nucleotides: 6. The CDR3 DNA reads TGTGCCACCAGCAACGGACAGGGAGCAAATCAGCCCCAGCATTTT. Its translation: CATSNGQGANQPQHF.

This clone was seen just once. The chain recombines TRBV5-6 with TRBJ2-3; possible D gene TRBD2, 5 bases. Germline V lookup: CDR1 SGHDT, CDR2 YYEEEE. Trimming pared 0 bases from V and 0 bases from J, leaving 14 bases between. CDR3 length: 17 amino acids. The CDR3 DNA reads as TGTGCCAGCAGCTTGGTGGTCGGACTCACAAGCACAGATACGCAGTATTTT. Translation gives CASSLVVGLTSTDTQYF.

The rearrangement uses TRBV24-1 and TRBJ2-2; possible D gene TRBD2, 6 bases. CDR1 is KGHDR, CDR2 SFDVKD, per germline. The CDR3 consists of 16 residues. V lost 4 bases, J lost 6 bases, and 17 bases lay in between. The CDR3 sequence: CATSDHWTMASGELFF. CDR3 nucleotides: TGTGCCACCAGTGACCACTGGACTATGGCGTCCGGGGAGCTGTTTTTT.

V and J are TRBV4-3 and TRBJ2-7; 14 nucleotides match TRBD2. This CDR3 has 17 residues. Germline assignment: CDR1 LGHNA and CDR2 YSLEER. V gave up 3 bases and J gave up 9 bases; unmatched junction bases: 13. The CDR3 sequence is CASSQGVGGLAGGGQYF. The CDR3 DNA is TGCGCCAGCAGCCAGGGAGTAGGCGGACTAGCGGGAGGAGGGCAGTACTTC.

This sequence joins TRBV20-1 and TRBJ2-3; 8 bases line up with TRBD2. The J segment lost 4 bases and the V segment lost 3 bases, leaving 12 bases of the junction unmatched. The CDR3 consists of 16 residues. Germline values: CDR1 DFQATT, CDR2 SNEGSKA (reference sequence). For the CDR3, the DNA is TGCAGTGCTAGTGACCGGGAGGGCCCCGGAGCAGATACGCAGTATTTT. Translated: CSASDREGPGADTQYF.

The genes are TRBV7-3 and TRBJ2-1; TRBD2 aligns across 8 bases. Germline assignment: CDR1 SGHTA and CDR2 FQGTGA. This CDR3 spans 16 amino acids. V gave up 4 bases and J gave up 2 bases; unmatched junction bases: 7. CDR3 sequence: CASSSYGGAAYNEQFF. The CDR3, as DNA: TGTGCCAGCAGCTCCTACGGGGGGGCGGCCTACAATGAGCAGTTCTTC.

This clone was found once. The rearrangement joins TRBV5-1 to TRBJ1-5; D ambiguous. The CDR3 loop spans 14 amino acids. CDR1 SGHRS and CDR2 YFSETQ come from the germline V gene. Trimming removed 0 bases at V and 6 bases at J, with 10 bases between. CDR3 in amino acids: CASSLGGMGQPQHF. In DNA, the CDR3 is TGCGCCAGCAGCTTGGGAGGGATGGGTCAGCCCCAGCATTTT.

The chain combines TRBV11-2 with TRBJ2-7; maybe TRBD2 (7 bases). The V end lost 3 bases, the J end lost 0 bases, and 12 bases lay between the germline ends. Germline V gene data show CDR1 as SGHAT and CDR2 as FQNNGV. The CDR3 spans 15 residues. The CDR3 is CASSFEGGISYEQYF. In DNA, the CDR3 is TGTGCCAGCAGCTTCGAGGGGGGGATCTCCTACGAGCAGTACTTC. The full variable domain, completed using reference TRBV11-2 and TRBJ2-7, is EAGVAQSPRYKIIEKRQSVAFWCNPISGHATLYWYQQILGQGPKLLIQFQNNGVVDDSQLPKDRFSAERLKGVDSTLKIQPAKLEDSAVYLCASSFEGGISYEQYFGPGTRLTVT.

The V gene is TRBV24-1, the J gene TRBJ2-1, with 9 nucleotides matching TRBD1. The junction had 4 bases not matched to a gene; V was cut back by 4 bases and J by 4 bases. Looked up from germline, CDR1 is KGHDR and CDR2 is SFDVKD. This CDR3 is built from 15 residues. The CDR3 reads CATSEGQGGYNEQFF. CDR3 bases: TGTGCCACCAGTGAGGGACAGGGCGGATACAATGAGCAGTTCTTC.

This clone was seen only a few times. The J gene is TRBJ2-5, the V gene TRBV30, with TRBD2 matching over 7 bases. The CDR3 runs to 12 residues. With 3 bases clipped from V and 5 bases from J, the junction kept 3 bases outside the gene matches. The germline CDR1 and CDR2 sequences are GTSNPN and SVGIG (reference sequence). The CDR3 DNA reads as TGTGCCTGGAGCATGGGGGGGGAGACCCAGTACTTC. Encoded protein: CAWSMGGETQYF.

The chain recombines TRBV7-2 with TRBJ2-5; 11 bases fit TRBD2. Germline CDR1 is SGHTA and CDR2 is FQGNSA. CDR3 length: 18 residues. V lost 5 bases, J lost 5 bases, and 16 bases stayed unmatched. CDR3 sequence (DNA): TGTGCCAGCAGCCTTCAGCGTCGACTAGCGGGGTATCGGGAGACCCAGTACTTC. It translates to CASSLQRRLAGYRETQYF.

The chain has TRBV9 and TRBJ2-1; no reliable D call. Germline V CDR1 and CDR2: SGDLS, YYNGEE. Trimming took 0 bases from V and 8 from J, leaving 9 bases between them. The CDR3 is made up of 13 amino acids. CDR3 DNA sequence: TGTGCCAGCAGCGTAGACAGTCCCTATGAGCAGTTCTTC. It encodes CASSVDSPYEQFF.

The chain employs TRBV5-4 and TRBJ2-3; 10 bases are shared with TRBD2. CDR1 is SGHNT and CDR2 is YYREEE in the germline V gene (reference sequence). The junction had 2 bases not matched to a gene; V was cut back by 0 bases and J by 4 bases. The CDR3 totals 15 residues. This chain's CDR3 is CASSLASGSADTQYF. Here the CDR3 DNA reads TGTGCCAGCAGCTTGGCTAGCGGGAGTGCAGATACGCAGTATTTT.

The chain is built from TRBV4-1 and TRBJ2-7; TRBD1 is a possible D gene (5 bases). Germline CDR1 reads MGHRA; CDR2 reads YSYEKL. V was cut by 1 base and J by 2 bases, with 12 bases left in between. The CDR3 has 15 residues. For the CDR3, the DNA is TGCGCCAGCAGCCAAGTACTGGACAAAACCTACGAGCAGTACTTC. This sequence encodes CASSQVLDKTYEQYF.

The chain uses TRBV4-2 and TRBJ2-7, with 8 bases fitting TRBD2. The CDR3 has 17 residues. Germline loops: CDR1 LGHNA, CDR2 YNFKEQ. Unmatched junction bases numbered 9, after V lost 0 bases and J lost 2 bases. CDR3 in DNA: TGTGCCAGCAGCCAAGATCCCGGCGGGGGGATTGCCTACGAGCAGTACTTC. Its translation is CASSQDPGGGIAYEQYF.

The J gene is TRBJ2-1, the V gene TRBV27; 7 bases align to TRBD1. V gave up 9 bases and J gave up 3 bases; unmatched junction bases: 8. The CDR3 spans 14 residues. Germline CDR1 MNHEY, CDR2 SMNVEV (reference sequence). The CDR3 is CASAQGVGYNEQFF. In nucleotides, the CDR3 is TGTGCCAGTGCCCAGGGGGTGGGCTACAATGAGCAGTTCTTC.

The chain carries TRBV7-2 and TRBJ2-1; perhaps TRBD2 as D (5 bases). Trimming stripped 2 bases from V and 1 base from J, with 15 bases between. This CDR3 is built from 17 residues. Germline CDR1 reads SGHTA; CDR2 reads FQGNSA. Written as DNA, the CDR3 is TGTGCCAGCAGCTTATTGTCGTGGACTTATTCCTACAATGAGCAGTTCTTC. Translated: CASSLLSWTYSYNEQFF.